This T cell receptor (beta chain) was profiled in a study of cytomegalovirus exposure and HLA in healthy donors. The study, taken as a whole, reports: Sequence variants that were highly shared formed a cluster that was likely a sequencing artifact.

V was pared by 1 base and J by 2 bases, with 0 bases of the junction left unmatched. Germline loops: CDR1 MNHNS, CDR2 SASEGT. CDR3 length: 16 residues. This clone was recorded once. Its antigen is not known. It was with 60 Vbeta and 13 Jbeta primers that the PCR ran. Clones were read by immunoSEQ multiplex PCR, and TCRdb kept only the in-frame ones, dropping some. The sample has 100,000 or so clones; more than 65% are singletons. Sequenced sample: PBMCs. The chain employs TRBV6-1 and TRBJ2-5; 14 nucleotides align to TRBD2. The receptor's source is a man between 35 and 55 years old in good health and CMV-seropositive. CDR3 protein: CASSEGLAGGQETQYF. The CDR3 DNA reads TGTGCCAGCAGTGAAGGACTAGCGGGAGGGCAAGAGACCCAGTACTTC.